These T cell receptor beta chains were read from a single sample in a study of blood T cell repertoires in COVID-19. The method was immunoSEQ multiplex PCR; TCRdb's version includes in-frame clones alone and lacks a portion of them. The sample has about 150,000 clones, about 80% seen once. Sequences were obtained from PBMCs or T cells enriched from blood (not recorded which). The receptor set was obtained from a woman in her 50s who had recovered from COVID-19. Both conserved end residues are part of each CDR3. Clone size appears in some rows only: once, few, many, or a class for an expanded clone.

V gene,clone size,CDR3 protein
TRBV7-8,.,CASSLLEGNTIYF
TRBV6-6,.,CASRPGIYGNQPQHF
TRBV5-1,.,CASSGGRGSSIDTQYF
TRBV25-1,.,CASSYGQNYGYTF
TRBV29-1,.,CSVESPTTSGGFTDTQYF
TRBV28,.,CASSALVWGYTF
TRBV28,.,CASTPARTSGGRGYF
TRBV5-4,.,CASSSVGGSYNSPLHF
TRBV4-2,.,CASSQDRGNNEKLFF
TRBV2,.,CASRGQGAFGYTF
TRBV7-2,.,CASSLGLGLAGGSGELFF
TRBV7-9,.,CASSLIPGQGIYGYTF
TRBV4-1,.,CASSQDPGQGVTYEQYF
TRBV5-1,.,CASSLEPPGLANNEQFF
TRBV6-5,.,CASGSGDGYTF
TRBV29-1,.,CSVLAFGGREQYF
TRBV18,.,CASSPRLAEDYYGYTF
TRBV18,.,CASSPLGTGDEKLFF
TRBV6-5,.,CASRTRDRVLAEAFF
TRBV7-2,.,CASSSSGGGYNEQFF
TRBV29-1,.,CSVVVNTEAFF
TRBV28,.,CASSLGGAGNEQYF
TRBV20-1,.,CSANTGYGYTF
TRBV28,few,CASTPLKYRTPGGNTIYF
TRBV27,.,CASSLIRNEKLFF
TRBV15,.,CATSRDGKGAHYGYTF
TRBV5-1,once,CASNSGGGGGELFF